The entry below gives a single TCR beta chain sequence along with its context. This clone appeared a single time. What this receptor recognizes is not known. The sample holds no much larger clone one base away, and base qualities are not on file. V loses 2 bases of germline sequence and J loses 7 bases, and the interval between the two ends is 15 bases. The CDR3, cysteine through phenylalanine, is 15 amino acids long. The entry retains the CDR3 DNA only, 45 bases that are in frame from base 1. The germline V gene supplies CDR1 SGHVS and CDR2 FNYEAQ. The sample originates from a study of cytomegalovirus exposure and HLA in healthy donors (dated by TCRdb to the late 2010s). As for the study more broadly: In an earlier analysis of around 540 of the donors, 276 Gb of sequence data and approximately 120 million unique TCR beta sequences from about 179 million T cells were reported. Approximately 300 gigabases of sequencing data and approximately 85 million unique TCR sequences were included in an early release covering about 700 HLA-typed donors. The genetic ancestry cluster associated with self-reported Caucasian donors included around 76% of the roughly 400 genotyped donors. The study aimed to test whether signatures of past pathogen exposure could be identified by cataloging public T cell receptors. The study profiled the T cell repertoires of about 720 subjects by immunosequencing and related them to cytomegalovirus serostatus. Along with the approximately 620-subject first cohort, a separate validation cohort of over a hundred different subjects was used. The study combined high-throughput TCR immunosequencing, statistical association of individual TCRs with disease status, and machine learning to predict cytomegalovirus infection status. A later analysis re-analyzed previously published TCR beta repertoires from several hundred donors and added high-resolution HLA genotyping to study TCR occurrence patterns. Rather than using new phenotypic data, the later analysis identified candidate immune exposures from TCR beta sequences and from how often those sequences occurred across donors. An earlier analysis of roughly 580 of the donors used high-throughput TCR beta sequencing to judge whether each TCR beta V gene segment behaved as functional or pseudogenic. Donor age, sex, ethnicity and CMV serostatus were compiled alongside the repertoire data. A later genetic analysis took genome-wide SNP genotypes for about 55% of the 666 donors and used that subset as a discovery cohort. All discovery cohort repertoires had been generated using a single sequencing platform. HLA typing included class I and class II loci at four-digit resolution. The number of typed donors differed by locus: about 629-640 for A, B, C, DRB1 and DQB1; 500 to 550 for DQA1; over 600 for DPA1; and 400 to 480 for DPB1. A few DR-DQ haplotypes were treated as single units for association and clustering because of strong linkage in the cohort. Among roughly 370 genotyped donors of the cohort, an average of around 240,000 unique TCR beta nucleotide sequences were sequenced per donor, roughly 20% of them non-productive. General conclusions and limits of the study: Most CMV-associated TCR beta chains appeared to be HLA-restricted in a later analysis, and the HLA associations seemed to be driven largely by CMV exposure. The study listed 150 to 200 TCR beta chains as associated with cytomegalovirus. Some IMGT-functional V segments, including TRBV6-2 and TRBV6-3, could not be distinguished by the 87-base-pair reads and were therefore excluded. An association between a missense DCLRE1C variant and V-gene and J-gene trimming of TCR beta chains was found in a later genetic analysis and replicated in an independent cohort. According to a later analysis, TCR association rates differed among HLA loci, with DRB1 alleles showing the most associated TCRs and HLA-C alleles showing the fewest. Because some donors lacked HLA typing at each locus, the association tests relied only on the typed subset. A later analysis found that HLA-associated TCR beta chains were more clonally expanded and had lower generation probabilities than equally common non-associated chains. CMV serostatus was the only immune exposure information available for the cohort. The presence/absence analyses assumed that sequencing depth was roughly uniform across donors, and that assumption may not be true. Correlated functional status among segregating V segments might be attributable to linkage disequilibrium, but an unknown experimental factor could not be ruled out. In a later genetic analysis, fewer N-insertions in productive TCRs were reported among donors in an Asian-associated ancestry cluster than the approximately 630-donor mean. Several of the top co-occurrence clusters appeared to be linked to parvovirus B19, influenza, CMV and Epstein-Barr virus, according to a later analysis. When HLA alleles, especially DR and DQ, strongly co-occurred, attributing TCR associations to individual alleles was difficult. In an earlier analysis of more than 450 of the donors, most TCR beta V segments were observed in productive rearrangements about 90% or about 30% of the time, broadly matching IMGT annotations. It was suggested by the authors that the approach could potentially be generalized to other disease states and immunological phenotypes. In vitro tests confirmed that a few of the cytomegalovirus-associated TCR beta chains recognize cytomegalovirus antigens. Most TCR sequences were seen in very few donors, while some public TCRs were found in many individuals. A cluster of highly shared sequence variants was judged likely to represent a technical artifact of the sequencing pipeline. This cohort had only TCR beta chains sequenced, and the lack of alpha or paired-chain data limited which features could be detected. Because counts were too low, seventeen rarely observed V segments, including chromosome 9 orphons, were left out of the earlier analysis of about 620 of the donors. A further reported finding was that TCR beta sequences accurately predicted the HLA-A and HLA-B alleles for most subjects in the first cohort. The classifier was reported to diagnose cytomegalovirus status with high specificity and sensitivity in both the original and validation cohorts. At a false discovery rate of 0.05, a later analysis linked around 17,000 TCR beta sequences to specific HLA alleles.

To prepare the library, the immunoSEQ multiplex PCR assay was applied. A mixture of 60 forward primers for TCR Vbeta segments and 13 reverse primers for TCR Jbeta segments was used in the multiplex PCR. Amplification of the CDR3 region of rearranged TCR beta genes was performed with a multiplex PCR assay on genomic DNA. The Illumina HiSeq System was used to sequence the amplified TCR beta libraries as 87-base-pair reads. Turning to the authors' computational methods: Across the 600 to 700 repertoires, a later analysis counted 75 million to 90 million unique TCR beta chains, roughly 11 million of which were shared by at least two donors. Raw reads were error-corrected and collapsed into unique sequences by a nearest-neighbor algorithm in which closely related sequences were merged to remove PCR and sequencing errors. CDR3 sequences were aligned to IMGT reference sequences to assign V, D and J gene segments. Each retained sequence needed at least a six-nucleotide match to both a V gene segment and a J gene segment. Rearrangements were classified as productive when the CDR3 lacked stop codons and remained in frame with V and J, and all other rearrangements were classified as non-productive. Following IMGT convention, CDR3 was defined as the stretch from the second conserved V-encoded cysteine up to the conserved J-encoded phenylalanine. The earlier analysis of 500 to 650 of the donors excluded any sequence lacking an unambiguous match to a single V gene segment. An earlier analysis of about 590 of the donors classified V segments as functional when productive rearrangements were above 56.7% and as segregating when the standard deviation between donors was above 5%. To diagnose cytomegalovirus status from the catalog of TCR beta chain sequences, a statistical classification framework was built. In a later analysis, TCR nucleotide sequences were compared against IMGT/GENE-DB human TR gene sequences so that V and J genes could be assigned. Using the TCRdist pipeline, a later analysis assigned CDR3 sequences along with most-parsimonious VDJ recombination scenarios. In a later analysis, each TCR beta chain was defined by its CDR3 amino acid sequence together with its V-gene family, and reads lacking a unique V-gene family were excluded. As a way to deal with suspected cross-contamination and a sequencing artifact, a later analysis dropped roughly 620 nucleotide sequences that were highly shared and had low generation probability. A later analysis calculated a clonal expansion index for each public chain from normalized within-repertoire ranks of inferred template counts. In a later analysis, generation probabilities were computed with a VDJ recombination model fitted to out-of-frame rearrangements, and the resulting probabilities were checked against IGoR. In a later analysis, hypergeometric tests were used to score TCR-TCR, TCR-HLA and TCR-CMV co-occurrence, with a repertoire-size bias correction applied to TCR pairs. False discovery rates were estimated in a later analysis by permuting HLA or CMV assignments 20 times. In a later analysis, co-occurring TCRs were grouped using DBSCAN, and TCRdist sequence similarity was added for clustering within HLA-allele-positive subsets. Repertoires with fewer than 30,000 or more than 120,000 public chains were left out of co-occurrence clustering, as were about 5 repertoires with anomalous nucleotide sharing. TCRdb's version of the immuneACCESS table is confined to in-frame rearrangements and falls short of the full clone set. An unresolved V gene accounts for under half of the shortfall where checked; the remainder is of unknown origin. V and J calls and clone size follow that table, whereas D and trimming were derived from the DNA. The table for this sample lists about 160,000 clones; 79% of them were counted only once. The ten largest clonotypes hold approximately 3.7% of the sample.

The cohort consisted of 650 to 850 healthy bone marrow donors. At the time of sampling, every cohort member was nominally healthy, though immune exposures that went unrecorded were likely present. Of the 670 or so cohort members, 289 had positive CMV serostatus and 350 to 450 had negative CMV serostatus, and CMV serostatus was not recorded for the donor. A peripheral blood sample was collected from each donor, and TCR beta sequencing was performed on peripheral blood mononuclear cells. The Qiagen DNeasy Blood Extraction Kit was used to extract genomic DNA from the blood cell samples. The sequence joins TRBV7-6 to TRBJ1-5, and perhaps TRBD1 as D gene, on 6 matching bases. This clonotype was sampled from a human donor in good health. Sample: PBMCs. In nucleotide form, the sequence is TGTGCCAGCAGCTTAAGGCAGGGGCAGGGGCAGCCCCAGCATTTT. Its protein is CASSLRQGQGQPQHF.